This T cell receptor beta chain is from a study of blood T cell repertoires in COVID-19. Clones were sequenced by immunoSEQ multiplex PCR, and TCRdb holds only the in-frame ones, with some missing. This repertoire shows some 83,000 clones, around 87% found once; its top ten account for under 8.5%. In its sample, this clone was seen once. The CDR3 runs to 13 residues. Trimming took 7 bases from V and 5 from J, leaving 9 bases between them. Germline CDR1 is LNHDA and CDR2 is SQIVND (reference sequence). The clonotype comes from a man older than 75 with active or convalescent COVID-19. The chain is built from TRBV19 and TRBJ1-6, with D maybe TRBD1 (5 bases). Material for sequencing was peripheral blood. Here the CDR3 reads CASKQADNSPLHF. The CDR3 DNA reads as TGTGCCAGTAAACAGGCAGATAATTCACCCCTCCACTTT.